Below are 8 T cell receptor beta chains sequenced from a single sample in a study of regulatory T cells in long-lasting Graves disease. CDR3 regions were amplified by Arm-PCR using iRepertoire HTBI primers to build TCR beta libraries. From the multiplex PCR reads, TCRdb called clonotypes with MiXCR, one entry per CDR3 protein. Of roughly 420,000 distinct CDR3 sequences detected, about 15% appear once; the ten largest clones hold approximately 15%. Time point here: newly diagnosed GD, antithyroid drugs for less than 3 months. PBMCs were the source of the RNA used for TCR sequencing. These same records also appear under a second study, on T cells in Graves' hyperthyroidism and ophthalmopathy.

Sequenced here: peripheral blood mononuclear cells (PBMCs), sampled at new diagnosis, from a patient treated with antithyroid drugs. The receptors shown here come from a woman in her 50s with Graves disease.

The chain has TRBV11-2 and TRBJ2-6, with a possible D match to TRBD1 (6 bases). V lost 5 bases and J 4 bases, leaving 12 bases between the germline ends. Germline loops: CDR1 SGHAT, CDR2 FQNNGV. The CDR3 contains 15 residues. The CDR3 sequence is CASSRTGTGANVLTF. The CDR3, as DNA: TGTGCCAGCAGCCGCACAGGGACAGGGGCCAACGTCCTGACTTTC.

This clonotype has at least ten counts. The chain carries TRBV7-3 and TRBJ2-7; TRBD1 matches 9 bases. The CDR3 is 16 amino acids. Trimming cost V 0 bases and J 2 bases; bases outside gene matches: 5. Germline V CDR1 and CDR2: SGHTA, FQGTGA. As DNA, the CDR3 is TGTGCCAGCAGCTTAACTTCGGGACAGGGAACCTACGAGCAGTACTTC. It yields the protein CASSLTSGQGTYEQYF. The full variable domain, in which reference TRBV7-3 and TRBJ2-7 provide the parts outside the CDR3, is GAGVSQTPSNKVTEKGKYVELRCDPISGHTALYWYRQSLGQGPEFLIYFQGTGAADDSGLPNDRFFAVRPEGSVSTLKIQRTERGDSAVYLCASSLTSGQGTYEQYFGPGTRLTVT.

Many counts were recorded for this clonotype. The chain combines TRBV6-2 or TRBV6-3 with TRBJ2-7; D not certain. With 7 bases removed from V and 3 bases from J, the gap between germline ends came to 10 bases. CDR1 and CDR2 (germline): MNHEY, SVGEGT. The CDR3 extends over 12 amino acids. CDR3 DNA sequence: TGTGCCAGCACAACGTCGGGCTACGAGCAGTACTTC. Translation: CASTTSGYEQYF.

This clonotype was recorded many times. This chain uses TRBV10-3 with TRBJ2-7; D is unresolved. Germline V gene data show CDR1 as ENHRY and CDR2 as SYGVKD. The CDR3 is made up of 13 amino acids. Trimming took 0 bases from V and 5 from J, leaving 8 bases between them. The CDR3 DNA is TGTGCCATCAGTGAGTCGGACGAAGACGAGCAGTACTTC. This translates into CAISESDEDEQYF.

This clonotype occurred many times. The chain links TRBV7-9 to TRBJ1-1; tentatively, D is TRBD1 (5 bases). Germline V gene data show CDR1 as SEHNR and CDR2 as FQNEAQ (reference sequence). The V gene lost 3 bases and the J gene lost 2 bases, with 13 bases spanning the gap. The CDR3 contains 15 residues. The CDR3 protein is CASSFGGFRNTEAFF. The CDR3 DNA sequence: TGTGCCAGCAGCTTCGGGGGGTTCCGCAACACTGAAGCTTTCTTT.

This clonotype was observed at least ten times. In DNA form, the CDR3 reads TGTGCCAGCAGTCGACCCAAAAACATTCAGTACTTC. It specifies CASSRPKNIQYF. V and J are TRBV2 and TRBJ2-4, with D unclear. CDR1 and CDR2 (germline): SNHLY, FYNNEI. The ends were cut back, 5 bases at V and 2 bases at J, with 4 bases in the middle. The CDR3 covers 12 residues.

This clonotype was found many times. The CDR3 DNA reads TGTGCCAGCAGTCTTACTAGCGGGACTGACTACGAGCAGTACTTC. Encoded protein: CASSLTSGTDYEQYF. J is TRBJ2-7 and V is TRBV12-3 or TRBV12-4; 10 bases align to TRBD2. There are 15 residues in the CDR3. J was trimmed by 3 bases and V by 5 bases; bases with no gene match: 7.

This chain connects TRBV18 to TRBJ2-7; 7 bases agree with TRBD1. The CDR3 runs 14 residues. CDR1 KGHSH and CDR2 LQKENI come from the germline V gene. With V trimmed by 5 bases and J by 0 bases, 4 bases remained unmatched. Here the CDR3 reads CASSGQATSYEQYF. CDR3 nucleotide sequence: TGTGCCAGCTCAGGACAGGCGACCTCCTACGAGCAGTACTTC.